This T cell receptor beta chain stems from a study of sequential checkpoint blockade in melanoma (dated by TCRdb to between 2019 and 2020). Study-wide context: Patients were randomized 1:1 to first-line nivolumab followed by ipilimumab (arm A) or ipilimumab followed by nivolumab (arm B). Maintenance nivolumab came after each of the two trial sequences. General study outcomes and caveats: The response-prediction model combining TCR metrics and mutation burden needs validation in larger, independent patient cohorts.

This clone has more than one count but fewer than ten. It lacks a known antigen. No per-base quality is available; no much larger clone lies one base away. Reading the label with the study, this specimen's treatment or condition is: randomized to nivolumab then ipilimumab (arm A) or the reverse (arm B). No trial patient had received prior DNA-damaging chemotherapy. Thawed PBMCs were sorted on a FACS Aria II flow cytometer to isolate live CD3+CD8+ cells negative for CD19 and CD56. The samples were obtained from melanoma patients enrolled in CheckMate 064, an open-label, randomized phase II trial testing sequential checkpoint blockade. Peripheral blood mononuclear cells were collected by leukapheresis, purified using Ficoll-Paque, and frozen in human serum containing about 10% DMSO. Purity of sorted blood CD3+CD8+ cells was verified at >98% immediately after sorting, followed by DNA extraction. TCRbeta CDR3 regions were immunosequenced from genomic DNA with the immunoSEQ Assay. Prior to high-throughput sequencing, genomic DNA was amplified by bias-controlled multiplex PCR. The study's own analysis went as follows. To quantify the absolute abundance of each unique TCRbeta CDR3 region, the sequences were collapsed and filtered. Clonality, defined as 1 minus Pielou's evenness, was calculated using only productive rearrangements. Clones with significantly greater frequencies in on-treatment versus baseline samples were identified using a previously published method. This is the immuneACCESS table as TCRdb keeps it, with only in-frame sequences that have V and J called. A part of the clones is gone; compared with another copy, unresolved V genes explain less than half, and the rest is unexplained. V and J calls and clone size are copied from that table; D and trimming were computed from the DNA. This sample comprises under 40,000 clones, approximately 86% of them detected only once. 20% to 25% of the sample comes from the top ten.

Sequences SGHKS (CDR1) and YYEKEE (CDR2) are obtained from the germline V gene (reference sequence). The CDR3 runs 14 amino acids, cysteine and phenylalanine included. Only the CDR3 part of the read is kept: 42 bases, read in frame from the first base. From V the trimming removes 4 bases and from J it removes 6 bases, while the gene matches leave 9 bases of the junction unaccounted for. Sequences were derived from CD8+ T cells sorted from blood (inferred from file names), sampled from a patient given nivolumab and ipilimumab in sequence. The sequence was obtained from a human donor with melanoma. The chain is assembled from TRBV5-5 and TRBJ1-2, and 7 junctional nucleotides match TRBD1. The sequenced DNA is TGTGCCAGCAGCGAGCTACAGGGGTTTGATGGCTACACCTTC. It is translated as CASSELQGFDGYTF.